This TCR beta chain was retrieved from a study of T-cell reconstitution after alpha-beta-depleted transplantation in children. Study-wide findings and caveats: By about two months after transplant, alpha-beta T cells reportedly arose from several hundred graft clones that had expanded. At the one-year point after transplant, T-cell counts and TCRbeta diversity were found to come mostly from T cells that had been newly produced.

The CDR3 runs 14 residues. The ends were cut back, 4 bases at V and 2 bases at J, with 10 bases in the middle. CDR1 ENHRY and CDR2 SYGVKD come from the germline V gene. A library of TCRbeta sequences, prepared with unique molecular identifiers, was generated. TCRdb recomputed calls from the PCR reads with MiXCR, one row per CDR3 protein. The sample yields tens of thousands of distinct CDR3 sequences, 5.8% seen once. The table lists this clonotype with many counts. As yet, its antigen is unknown. The sample in question was PBMCs, mostly from graft donor cells, obtained 60 days after TCRalphabeta/CD19-depleted stem cell transplant. This chain connects TRBV10-3 to TRBJ2-3; D is uncertain. The sequence derives from a female patient aged 2-15 years who had a stem cell transplant for aplastic anemia, so the T cells may come from the graft donor. The CDR3 DNA follows: TGTGCCATCAGTGGAGTTCGAATCACAGATACGCAGTATTTT. Protein product: CAISGVRITDTQYF.